Below are 11 T cell receptor beta chains sequenced from a single sample in a study of T cell responses to AZD1222 COVID-19 vaccine. The table came from immunoSEQ multiplex PCR; TCRdb's copy has only in-frame clones and leaves some out. The sample shows some 200,000 clones, about nine tenths of them seen only once. The sample consisted of peripheral blood, taken 28 days after the second AZD1222 dose. These receptors all come from an adult who received the AZD1222 COVID-19 vaccine.

The chain combines TRBV19 with TRBJ1-5; D remains unclear. CDR1 and CDR2 from the germline V gene are LNHDA and SQIVND (reference sequence). The CDR3 covers 17 residues. Trimming shortened V by 5 bases and J by 3 bases, and 20 bases separated the two germline ends. The CDR3 DNA follows: TGTGCCAGTAGTCCTCACCTCCCGTTTGGCCACAATCAGCCCCAGCATTTT. Translating gives CASSPHLPFGHNQPQHF.

The CDR3 reads CASSRNRAGGANVLTF. DNA of the CDR3: TGTGCCAGCAGTCGTAACAGGGCGGGAGGGGCCAACGTCCTGACTTTC. The gene calls are TRBV6-2 or TRBV6-3 and TRBJ2-6; D could derive from TRBD1 or TRBD2 (6 bases each). The CDR3 covers 16 residues. Per the germline V gene, CDR1 is MNHEY and CDR2 is SVGEGT. With 5 bases removed from V and 4 bases from J, the gap between germline ends came to 15 bases.

The chain recombines TRBV11-2 with TRBJ2-5, with D hard to call. Germline V gene lookup returns CDR1 SGHAT and CDR2 FQNNGV. Trimming removed 8 bases from V and 4 bases from J, with 20 bases in between. The CDR3 extends over 15 amino acids. In nucleotides, the CDR3 is TGTGCCAGCTGCCGTTCCGGGTTACAAGGAGAGACCCAGTACTTC. Translation: CASCRSGLQGETQYF.

This clone has only a few counts. The chain links TRBV4-3 to TRBJ1-2; D is unresolved. Trimming removed 0 bases from V and 8 bases from J, with 16 bases in between. Germline CDR1 reads LGHNA; CDR2 reads YSLEER. CDR3 length: 15 amino acids. The CDR3 reads CASSQDSLLGNGYTF. As DNA, the CDR3 is TGCGCCAGCAGCCAAGATTCCCTTTTGGGGAACGGCTACACCTTC.

The gene calls are TRBV18 and TRBJ2-3; TRBD1 aligns across 8 bases. The CDR3 loop spans 17 amino acids. The V gene's germline CDR1 is KGHSH and CDR2 LQKENI. V lost 0 bases and J lost 1; bases outside the gene matches: 6. The CDR3 nucleotides are TGTGCCAGCTCACCACCGGGAACAGGGGGTGGCACAGATACGCAGTATTTT. It is translated as CASSPPGTGGGTDTQYF.

The rearrangement uses TRBV2 and TRBJ1-5; D possibly corresponds to TRBD1 (5 bases). Per the germline V gene, CDR1 is SNHLY and CDR2 is FYNNEI. V was cut by 8 bases and J by 6 bases, with 14 bases left in between. The CDR3 sequence is 13 residues long. CDR3 loop: CASSRGISQPQHF. The CDR3 coding sequence is TGTGCCAGCTCCCGGGGGATTTCTCAGCCCCAGCATTTT.

The chain joins TRBV10-1 to TRBJ1-5; the D gene is possibly TRBD1 (5 bases). The germline V and J ends were trimmed by 5 bases and 7 bases, with 12 bases remaining between them. CDR1 WNHNN and CDR2 SYGVQD come from the germline V gene (reference sequence). The CDR3 length is 13 residues. The CDR3 protein is CASSRGVGQPQHF. The CDR3 DNA follows: TGCGCCAGCAGTCGAGGGGTTGGGCAGCCCCAGCATTTT.

This clone was counted once. The same CDR3 can be traced to other DNA sequences in this sample. The chain links TRBV5-1 to TRBJ1-2, with no clear D. Trimming took off 0 bases at V and 4 bases at J, with 4 bases between the two ends. The CDR3 covers 12 residues. Germline V gene data show CDR1 as SGHRS and CDR2 as YFSETQ. DNA for the CDR3: TGCGCCAGCAGCTTGGAAAGCTATGGCTACACCTTC. Its translation: CASSLESYGYTF.

The chain joins TRBV7-3 to TRBJ2-1; 8 positions match TRBD2. The CDR3 is made up of 14 amino acids. With 2 bases clipped from V and 6 bases from J, the junction kept 3 bases outside the gene matches. The germline gives CDR1 SGHTA, CDR2 FQGTGA. The DNA for the CDR3 is TGTGCCAGCAGCTTAGGGACTAGGGGCAATGAGCAGTTCTTC. It translates to CASSLGTRGNEQFF.

The V and J genes are TRBV11-1 and TRBJ1-1, with unresolved D. The CDR3 totals 13 residues. The V gene's germline CDR1 is SGHAT and CDR2 FQDESV (reference sequence). V was pared by 1 base and J by 7 bases, with 10 bases between. The CDR3 DNA follows: TGTGCCAGCAGCTTAGAGCTCGTTGATGAAGCTTTCTTT. Translating gives CASSLELVDEAFF.

The gene calls are TRBV3-1 (or the pseudogene TRBV3-2) and TRBJ1-5, with 8 bases matching TRBD1. Germline V gives CDR1 LGHDT, CDR2 YNNKEL (reference sequence). This CDR3 has 15 amino acids. V was clipped by 5 bases and J by 0 bases; unmatched bases: 3. The DNA for the CDR3 is TGTGCCAGCAGCTCGGGACAGGCTAGCAATCAGCCCCAGCATTTT. As protein: CASSSGQASNQPQHF.